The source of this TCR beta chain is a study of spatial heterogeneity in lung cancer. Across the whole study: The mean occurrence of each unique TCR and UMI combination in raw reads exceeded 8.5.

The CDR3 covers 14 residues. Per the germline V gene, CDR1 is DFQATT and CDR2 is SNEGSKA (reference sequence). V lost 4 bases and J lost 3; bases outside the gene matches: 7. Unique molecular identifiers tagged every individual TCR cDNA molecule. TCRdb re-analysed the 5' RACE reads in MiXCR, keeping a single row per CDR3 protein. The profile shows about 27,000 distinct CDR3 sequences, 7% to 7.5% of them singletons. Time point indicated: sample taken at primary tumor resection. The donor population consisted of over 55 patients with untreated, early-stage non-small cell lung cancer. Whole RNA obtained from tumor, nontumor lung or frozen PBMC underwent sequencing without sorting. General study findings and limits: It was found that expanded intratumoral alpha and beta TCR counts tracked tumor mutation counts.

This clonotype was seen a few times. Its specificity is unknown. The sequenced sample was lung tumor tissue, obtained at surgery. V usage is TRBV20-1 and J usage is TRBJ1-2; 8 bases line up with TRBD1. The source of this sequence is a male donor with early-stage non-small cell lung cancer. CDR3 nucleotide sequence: TGCAGTGCTAAGACCCTGGACAGGGACTATGGCTACACCTTC. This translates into CSAKTLDRDYGYTF.